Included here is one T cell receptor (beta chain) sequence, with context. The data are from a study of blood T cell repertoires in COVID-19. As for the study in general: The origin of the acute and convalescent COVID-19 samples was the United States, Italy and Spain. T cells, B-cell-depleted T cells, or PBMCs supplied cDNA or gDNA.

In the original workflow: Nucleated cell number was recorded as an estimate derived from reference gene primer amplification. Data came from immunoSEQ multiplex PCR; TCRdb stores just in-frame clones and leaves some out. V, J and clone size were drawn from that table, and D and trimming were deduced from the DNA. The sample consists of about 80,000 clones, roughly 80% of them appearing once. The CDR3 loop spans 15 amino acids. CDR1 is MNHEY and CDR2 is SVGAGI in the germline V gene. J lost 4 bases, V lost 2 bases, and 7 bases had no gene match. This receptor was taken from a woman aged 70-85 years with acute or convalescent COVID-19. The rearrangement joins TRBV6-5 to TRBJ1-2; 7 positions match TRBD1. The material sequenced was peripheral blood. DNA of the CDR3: TGTGCCAGCAGTTACAGGGGGCGTTCGGGCTATGGCTACACCTTC. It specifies CASSYRGRSGYGYTF.